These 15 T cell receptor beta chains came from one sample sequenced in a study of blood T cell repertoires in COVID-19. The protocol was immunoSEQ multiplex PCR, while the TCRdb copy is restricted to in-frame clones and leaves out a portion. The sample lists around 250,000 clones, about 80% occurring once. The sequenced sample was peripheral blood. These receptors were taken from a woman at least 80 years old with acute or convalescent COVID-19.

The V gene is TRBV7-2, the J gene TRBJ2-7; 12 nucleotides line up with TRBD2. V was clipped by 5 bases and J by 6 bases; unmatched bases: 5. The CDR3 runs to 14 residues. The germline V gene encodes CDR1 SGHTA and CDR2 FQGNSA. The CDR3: CASSPTSGSSEQYF. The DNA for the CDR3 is TGTGCCAGCAGCCCGACTAGCGGGAGTAGCGAGCAGTACTTC.

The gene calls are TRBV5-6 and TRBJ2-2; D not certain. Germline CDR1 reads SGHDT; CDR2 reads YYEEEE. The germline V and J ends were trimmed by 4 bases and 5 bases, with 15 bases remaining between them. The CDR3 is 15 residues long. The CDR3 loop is CASSRVSGSTGELFF. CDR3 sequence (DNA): TGTGCCAGCAGCCGGGTTTCGGGTTCTACCGGGGAGCTGTTTTTT.

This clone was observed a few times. The DNA of the CDR3 is TGTGCCAGCAGCTTGTTGTCTCTCTATAATTCACCCCTCCACTTT. This sequence encodes CASSLLSLYNSPLHF. The chain is built from TRBV5-5 and TRBJ1-6, with no clear D. V shed 1 base and J shed 3 bases, with 8 bases lying between them. The CDR3 loop spans 15 amino acids. Germline lookup yields CDR1 SGHKS and CDR2 YYEKEE (reference sequence). Combining the CDR3 with reference TRBV5-5 and TRBJ1-6 gives the whole variable domain DAGVTQSPTHLIKTRGQQVTLRCSPISGHKSVSWYQQVLGQGPQFIFQYYEKEERGRGNFPDRFSARQFPNYSSELNVNALLLGDSALYLCASSLLSLYNSPLHFGNGTRLTVT.

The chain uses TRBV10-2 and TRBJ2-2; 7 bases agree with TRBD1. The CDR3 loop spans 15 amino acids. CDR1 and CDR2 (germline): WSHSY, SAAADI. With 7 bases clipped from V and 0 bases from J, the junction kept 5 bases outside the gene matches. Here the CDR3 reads CASNLDRANTGELFF. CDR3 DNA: TGCGCCAGCAACCTTGACAGGGCGAACACCGGGGAGCTGTTTTTT.

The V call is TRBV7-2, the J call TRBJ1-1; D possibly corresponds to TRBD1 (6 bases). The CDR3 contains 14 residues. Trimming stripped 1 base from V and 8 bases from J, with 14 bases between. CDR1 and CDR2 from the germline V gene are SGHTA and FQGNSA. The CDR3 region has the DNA TGTGCCAGCAGCTTAGAGGCTGGGACACGGGAAGCTTTCTTT. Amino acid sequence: CASSLEAGTREAFF.

In nucleotides, the CDR3 is TGTGCCAGCAGCCCCCTTATAGCGGGGCGCTCCTACGAGCAGTACTTC. This translates into CASSPLIAGRSYEQYF. V is TRBV7-2 and J is TRBJ2-7, with 8 bases fitting TRBD2. Germline trimming cut 5 bases from V and 0 bases from J; bases unmatched to any gene: 9. Germline lookup yields CDR1 SGHTA and CDR2 FQGNSA. The CDR3 consists of 16 residues.

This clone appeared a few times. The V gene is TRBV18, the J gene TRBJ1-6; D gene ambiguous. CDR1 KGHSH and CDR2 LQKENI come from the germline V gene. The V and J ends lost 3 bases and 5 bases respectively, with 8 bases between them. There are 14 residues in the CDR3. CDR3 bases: TGTGCCAGCTCACCCTCAGGAAATAATTCACCCCTCCACTTT. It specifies CASSPSGNNSPLHF.

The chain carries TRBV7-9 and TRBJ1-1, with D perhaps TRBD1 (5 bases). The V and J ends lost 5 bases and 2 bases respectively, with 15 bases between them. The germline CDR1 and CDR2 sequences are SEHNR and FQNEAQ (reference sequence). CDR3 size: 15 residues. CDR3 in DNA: TGTGCCAGCAGCCCCACCCGACAGTTCAACACTGAAGCTTTCTTT. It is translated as CASSPTRQFNTEAFF.

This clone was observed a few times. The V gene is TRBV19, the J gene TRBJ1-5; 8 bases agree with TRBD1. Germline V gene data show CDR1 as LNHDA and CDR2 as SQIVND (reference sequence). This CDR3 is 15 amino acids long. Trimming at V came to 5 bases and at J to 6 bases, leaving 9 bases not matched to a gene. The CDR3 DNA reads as TGTGCCAGTAGTCAAACAGGGGGTGGACGTCAGCCCCAGCATTTT. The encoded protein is CASSQTGGGRQPQHF. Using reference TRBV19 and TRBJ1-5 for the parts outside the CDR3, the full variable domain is DGGITQSPKYLFRKEGQNVTLSCEQNLNHDAMYWYRQDPGQGLRLIYYSQIVNDFQKGDIAEGYSVSREKKESFPLTVTSAQKNPTAFYLCASSQTGGGRQPQHFGDGTRLSIL.

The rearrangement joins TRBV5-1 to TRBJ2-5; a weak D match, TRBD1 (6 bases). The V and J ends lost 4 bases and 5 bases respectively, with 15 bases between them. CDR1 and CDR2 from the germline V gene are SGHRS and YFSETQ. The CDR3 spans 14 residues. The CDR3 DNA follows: TGCGCCAGCAGCCCCCAACAGGGTGGGGAGACCCAGTACTTC. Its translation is CASSPQQGGETQYF.

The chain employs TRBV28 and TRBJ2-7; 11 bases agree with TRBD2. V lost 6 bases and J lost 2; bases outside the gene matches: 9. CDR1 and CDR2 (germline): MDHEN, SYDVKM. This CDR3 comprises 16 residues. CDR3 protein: CASSPALAGGAYEQYF. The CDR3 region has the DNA TGTGCCAGCAGCCCCGCGCTAGCGGGAGGCGCCTACGAGCAGTACTTC.

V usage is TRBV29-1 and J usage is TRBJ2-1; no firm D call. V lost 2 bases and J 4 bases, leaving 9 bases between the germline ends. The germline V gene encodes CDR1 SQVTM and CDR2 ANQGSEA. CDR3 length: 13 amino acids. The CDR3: CSVEKQNYNEQFF. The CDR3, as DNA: TGCAGCGTTGAAAAACAGAATTACAATGAGCAGTTCTTC.

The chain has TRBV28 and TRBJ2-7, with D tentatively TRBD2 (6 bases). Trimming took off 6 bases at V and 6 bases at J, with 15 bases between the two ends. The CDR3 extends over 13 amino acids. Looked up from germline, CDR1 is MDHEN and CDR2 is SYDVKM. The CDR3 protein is CASRPPGVGEQYF. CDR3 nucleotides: TGTGCCAGCAGACCACCGGGAGTCGGCGAGCAGTACTTC.

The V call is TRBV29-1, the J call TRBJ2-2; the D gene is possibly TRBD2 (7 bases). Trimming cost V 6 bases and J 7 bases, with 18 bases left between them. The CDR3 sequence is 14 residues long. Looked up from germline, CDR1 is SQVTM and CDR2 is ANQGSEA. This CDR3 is CSVAPTRGGGELFF. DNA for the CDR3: TGCAGCGTCGCCCCCACTAGGGGGGGCGGGGAGCTGTTTTTT.

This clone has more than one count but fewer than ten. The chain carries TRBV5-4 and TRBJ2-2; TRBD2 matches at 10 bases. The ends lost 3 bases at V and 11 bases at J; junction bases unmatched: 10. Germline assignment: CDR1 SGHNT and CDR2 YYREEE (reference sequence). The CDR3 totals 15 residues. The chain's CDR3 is CASSSDRASGSELFF. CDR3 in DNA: TGTGCCAGCAGCTCAGATCGGGCTAGCGGGAGTGAGCTGTTTTTT.